What follows describes a single T cell receptor beta chain. Its antigen is currently unknown. The CDR3 contains 16 residues. Germline V gene sequence: CDR1 LNHDA, CDR2 SQIVND (reference sequence). TRB was amplified from approximately 230 ng of peripheral blood genomic DNA per sample. TRB rearrangements were amplified by touch-down multiplex PCR with mixed TRB-A/B primers. After re-calling the multiplex PCR reads, TCRdb lists one entry per CDR3 protein, DNA absent. Its table records around 4,400 distinct CDR3 sequences. This entry is derived from a study of T cell clusters in autoimmune cytopenias. Broader study findings: TRB repertoire shifts in secondary cytopenia and chronic lymphocytic leukemia mostly reflected lymphoma, not autoimmunity. Primary autoimmune cytopenia patients seemingly lacked the physiological T cell clusters found in healthy donors. A dominant lymphoma-associated repertoire apparently masked the cluster-lack signature in secondary cytopenia versus chronic lymphocytic leukemia.

The sequenced sample was peripheral blood. This receptor was taken from a human donor with an autoimmune cytopenia or autoimmune hepatitis (not recorded which). The V and J genes are TRBV19 and TRBJ1-2; TCRdb returns TRBD1, unconfirmable since there is no DNA. This CDR3 reads CASRFPGQGANYGYTF.